One sample yielded the 7 T cell receptor beta chains listed below, sequenced in a study of blood T cells in healthy people across ages. PCR was performed a second time for about 7 to 11 cycles using a sample-barcoded 5' primer and a J-beta primer mix. TCRdb re-called the 5' RACE reads through MiXCR, storing one row per CDR3 protein. The repertoire holds nearly 800,000 distinct CDR3 sequences, with around 25% as singletons. This sample also appeared in a second study, on T cells of mothers and their children.

The material sequenced was blood. These receptors were obtained from a boy younger than 18 in good health.

This chain links TRBV28 with TRBJ2-7, with 9 bases fitting TRBD1. The CDR3 spans 15 residues. CDR1 and CDR2 from the germline V gene are MDHEN and SYDVKM. The V gene end was trimmed by 7 bases and the J gene end by 7 bases; junction bases not matched to a gene: 14. The CDR3 spells CASTPMGTGKFEQYF. CDR3 bases: TGTGCCAGCACCCCTATGGGGACAGGGAAGTTTGAGCAGTACTTC.

In its sample, this clonotype was seen a few times. This chain connects TRBV11-2 to TRBJ2-5, with D possibly TRBD1 on 6 matching bases. This CDR3 has 15 residues. V was trimmed by 4 bases and J by 5 bases, leaving 17 bases between them. CDR1 SGHAT and CDR2 FQNNGV come from the germline V gene. The CDR3 bases are TGTGCCAGCAGCTCCCACCGGACAGTTCGGGAGACCCAGTACTTC. Protein: CASSSHRTVRETQYF.

V usage is TRBV29-1 and J usage is TRBJ1-4, with TRBD1 matching over 8 bases. This CDR3 region has 13 residues. CDR1 is SQVTM, CDR2 ANQGSEA, per germline. The junction had 7 bases not matched to a gene; V was cut back by 6 bases and J by 7 bases. CDR3 residues: CSVADRGGEKLFF. CDR3 nucleotides: TGCAGCGTCGCCGACAGGGGCGGTGAAAAACTGTTTTTT.

The sample holds a few counts of this clonotype. This chain links TRBV4-3 with TRBJ2-1; TRBD2 matches 9 bases. V lost 1 base to trimming and J lost 9 bases; unmatched junction nucleotides: 4. Germline V gives CDR1 LGHNA, CDR2 YSLEER. The CDR3 length is 14 residues. In DNA form, the CDR3 reads TGCGCCAGCAGCCAAGCCCTGACTAGCGGTGAGCAGTTCTTC. It yields the protein CASSQALTSGEQFF.

This clonotype has only a few counts. The V and J genes are TRBV28 and TRBJ2-2; no firm D call. V was clipped by 8 bases and J by 1 base, with 14 bases between them. Germline CDR1 and CDR2: MDHEN and SYDVKM. The CDR3 runs 15 residues. The CDR3 reads CASLEEGRNTGELFF. CDR3 DNA: TGTGCCAGCCTCGAGGAAGGCAGGAACACCGGGGAGCTGTTTTTT. The full variable domain, with the rest looked up from reference TRBV28 and TRBJ2-2, is DVKVTQSSRYLVKRTGEKVFLECVQDMDHENMFWYRQDPGLGLRLIYFSYDVKMKEKGDIPEGYSVSREKKERFSLILESASTNQTSMYLCASLEEGRNTGELFFGEGSRLTVL.

This clonotype was counted a few times. V is TRBV7-2 and J is TRBJ2-2; D possibly corresponds to TRBD1 (7 bases). The CDR3 sequence is 15 residues long. Germline V lookup: CDR1 SGHTA, CDR2 FQGNSA. The ends were cut back, 3 bases at V and 3 bases at J, with 11 bases in the middle. The CDR3 coding sequence is TGTGCCAGCAGCTTCGACAGGGACTACACCGGGGAGCTGTTTTTT. The encoded protein is CASSFDRDYTGELFF.

This clonotype has a handful of counts. V usage is TRBV12-3 or TRBV12-4 and J usage is TRBJ1-2; tentatively, D is TRBD1 (6 bases). The length of the CDR3 is 13 residues. The V end lost 6 bases, the J end lost 4 bases, and 12 bases lay between the germline ends. The CDR3: CASRLTGTYGYTF. In DNA form, the CDR3 reads TGTGCCAGCAGGCTTACAGGGACCTATGGCTACACCTTC.